The clone carrying this T cell receptor (beta chain) has a handful of counts. Only in-frame clones appear in the TCRdb table, and some are missing; sequencing was by immunoSEQ multiplex PCR. The table lists some 220,000 clones, around 81% of them singletons. This sample was included in a study of blood T cell repertoires in COVID-19. Study as a whole: Sites across the United States, Italy and Spain contributed samples from acute and convalescent COVID-19.

The V gene end was trimmed by 5 bases and the J gene end by 6 bases; junction bases not matched to a gene: 9. The CDR3 is made up of 15 amino acids. Per germline, CDR1 SGHAT and CDR2 FQNNGV. Sequencing was carried out using peripheral blood. The sequence was obtained from a woman in her 70s with acute or convalescent COVID-19. The V and J genes are TRBV11-2 and TRBJ1-5; TRBD1 aligns across 8 bases. CDR3 DNA: TGTGCCAGCAGCCCCGGACAGGGCTACGCTCAGCCCCAGCATTTT. As protein: CASSPGQGYAQPQHF.